The 3 T cell receptor beta chains below all came from one sample that was sequenced in a study of blood T cell repertoires in COVID-19. Repertoires were generated with immunoSEQ multiplex PCR, while TCRdb's copy carries only in-frame clones and drops some. The sample shows roughly 38,000 clones, roughly 80% of them seen only once. The sequenced material came from peripheral blood. The receptors were sampled from a man aged 55-75 years in a cohort sampled during active COVID-19.

This chain connects TRBV9 to TRBJ2-2, with 9 bases fitting TRBD1. CDR3 length equals 15 residues. V was clipped by 3 bases and J by 1 base; unmatched bases: 1. The germline CDR1 and CDR2 sequences are SGDLS and YYNGEE. CDR3 loop: CASSGGQGNTGELFF. CDR3 in DNA: TGTGCCAGCAGCGGGGGACAGGGGAACACCGGGGAGCTGTTTTTT.

This chain uses TRBV27 with TRBJ1-2, with a weak D call TRBD1 (6 bases). In germline, CDR1 is MNHEY, CDR2 SMNVEV (reference sequence). This CDR3 comprises 14 residues. Trimming cost V 6 bases and J 5 bases, with 16 bases left between them. The CDR3 reads CASSPRGGVYGYTF. The DNA for the CDR3 is TGTGCCAGCAGCCCCCGGGGGGGCGTGTATGGCTACACCTTC.

On this clone: Other DNA sequences within the sample encode an identical CDR3. This chain links TRBV3-1 (or the pseudogene TRBV3-2) with TRBJ1-2; D gene uncertain. Trimming took off 1 base at V and 5 bases at J, with 5 bases between the two ends. CDR1 is LGHDT and CDR2 is YNNKEL in the germline V gene (reference sequence). The length of the CDR3 is 12 residues. The CDR3 loop reads CASSQGGYGYTF. The CDR3 nucleotides are TGTGCCAGCAGCCAAGGCGGGTATGGCTACACCTTC.